This T cell receptor (beta chain) derives from a study of lymphopenia after photon versus proton radiotherapy. The protocol was immunoSEQ multiplex PCR, while the TCRdb copy is restricted to in-frame clones and leaves out a portion. This sample carries tens of thousands of clones, around 90% of them seen once, and the ten largest clones take about 13%. CDR1 and CDR2 from the germline V gene are SGDLS and YYNGEE. The CDR3 has 14 residues. V gave up 4 bases and J gave up 8 bases, with 16 bases separating them. The clonotype comes from a man older than 75 with esophageal cancer. J is TRBJ2-1 and V is TRBV9; D possibly matches TRBD1 or TRBD2 (6 bases each). This sample comprised peripheral blood, obtained from a patient treated with proton-based radiotherapy. In DNA, the CDR3 is TGTGCCAGCAGCCTCGAAGGGGGGAGCGATGAGCAGTTCTTC. The encoded protein is CASSLEGGSDEQFF.